These 26 T cell receptor beta chains originate from one sample sequenced in a study of T cells after yellow fever vaccination. TCRdb re-derived calls from the 5' RACE reads in MiXCR, one entry per CDR3 protein. This table has 310,000 or so distinct CDR3 sequences, roughly 4% appearing once. Specimen: PBMCs, collected on the day of the yellow fever booster vaccination. The receptors stem from a man younger than 35 who received the YFV17D yellow fever vaccine.

Many counts were recorded for this clonotype. The CDR3 region is CATSRGELQETQYF. For the CDR3, the DNA is TGTGCCACCAGCAGAGGTGAACTCCAAGAGACCCAGTACTTC. V usage is TRBV15 and J usage is TRBJ2-5; D not certain. The CDR3 has 14 residues. Germline lookup yields CDR1 LNHNV and CDR2 YYDKDF (reference sequence). V was clipped by 1 base and J by 1 base, with 7 bases between them.

V is TRBV12-3 or TRBV12-4 and J is TRBJ2-7; the D is unclear. The CDR3 totals 13 residues. V gave up 2 bases and J gave up 6 bases, with 11 bases separating them. The CDR3 bases are TGTGCCAGCAGTTTACTGTACCCCGGCGAGCAGTACTTC. Translation gives CASSLLYPGEQYF.

The V gene is TRBV11-2, the J gene TRBJ2-6, with 11 bases identical to TRBD1. Germline values: CDR1 SGHAT, CDR2 FQNNGV. V lost 5 bases to trimming and J lost 1 base; unmatched junction nucleotides: 7. The CDR3 spans 18 residues. This CDR3 reads CASSPIRDRGSGANVLTF. The CDR3 DNA sequence: TGTGCCAGCAGCCCGATCCGGGACAGGGGGTCTGGGGCCAACGTCCTGACTTTC. Full variable domain (outside the CDR3, taken from reference TRBV11-2 and TRBJ2-6): EAGVAQSPRYKIIEKRQSVAFWCNPISGHATLYWYQQILGQGPKLLIQFQNNGVVDDSQLPKDRFSAERLKGVDSTLKIQPAKLEDSAVYLCASSPIRDRGSGANVLTFGAGSRLTVL.

This clonotype was seen only a few times. The chain has TRBV6-5 and TRBJ2-2; 12 positions match TRBD2. Germline CDR1 MNHEY, CDR2 SVGAGI. Trimming removed 0 bases from V and 5 bases from J; junction bases left unmatched: 10. This CDR3 region has 19 residues. CDR3 in DNA: TGTGCCAGCAGTTACTCGCTAGCGGGGGGGCCGAGATGGACCGGGGAGCTGTTTTTT. Protein: CASSYSLAGGPRWTGELFF.

The table lists this clonotype with many counts. The chain has TRBV5-4 and TRBJ2-5; perhaps TRBD1 as D (5 bases). This CDR3 is built from 14 residues. Germline V gene sequence: CDR1 SGHNT, CDR2 YYREEE (reference sequence). Trimming removed 2 bases from V and 2 bases from J, with 10 bases in between. The CDR3 nucleotides read TGTGCCAGCAGCTTATTGGCAGGGCAAGAGACCCAGTACTTC. Its translation is CASSLLAGQETQYF.

Only a few counts were recorded for this clonotype. CDR3: CSAVLGGATDTQYF. The CDR3 DNA reads as TGCAGTGCTGTCCTCGGGGGGGCCACAGATACGCAGTATTTT. The rearrangement joins TRBV20-1 to TRBJ2-3; TRBD2 agrees at 8 bases. The CDR3 is 14 residues long. The V segment lost 5 bases and the J segment 2 bases; nucleotides outside the gene matches: 6. Germline-derived CDR1 and CDR2 are DFQATT and SNEGSKA (reference sequence).

The chain links TRBV20-1 to TRBJ2-7; tentative D call: TRBD2 (5 bases). The V and J ends lost 3 bases and 0 bases respectively, with 15 bases between them. The germline V gene has CDR1 DFQATT and CDR2 SNEGSKA (reference sequence). This CDR3 has 15 residues. This chain's CDR3 is CSARYPGVSSYEQYV. The DNA of the CDR3 is TGCAGTGCTAGGTACCCCGGGGTAAGCTCCTACGAGCAGTACGTC.

This clonotype was detected many times. The rearrangement joins TRBV5-1 to TRBJ1-2; D unclear. The germline V gene has CDR1 SGHRS and CDR2 YFSETQ. Between the trimmed V and J ends, which lost 7 bases and 13 bases, there was a span of 11 bases. The CDR3 loop spans 9 amino acids. CDR3 nucleotides: TGCGCCAGCCGAGGTCTATGCACCTTC. Translating gives CASRGLCTF.

This clonotype was recorded at least ten times. The chain combines TRBV6-2 or TRBV6-3 with TRBJ2-2; D may be TRBD2 (7 bases). Germline V CDR1 and CDR2: MNHEY, SVGEGT. Trimming stripped 4 bases from V and 5 bases from J, with 17 bases between. The CDR3 contains 16 residues. CDR3: CASSLRRGAGTGELFF. The CDR3 nucleotides are TGTGCCAGCAGTTTACGTCGGGGGGCAGGGACCGGGGAGCTGTTTTTT.

This clonotype was detected ten times or more. The CDR3 DNA sequence: TGCGCCAGCAGCTTGGGACAGGGGGACGTAGATACGCAGTATTTT. Translation: CASSLGQGDVDTQYF. This chain uses TRBV5-1 with TRBJ2-3; 9 positions match TRBD1. CDR3 length: 15 amino acids. Germline CDR1 SGHRS, CDR2 YFSETQ. With V trimmed by 0 bases and J by 5 bases, 4 bases remained unmatched. Together with reference TRBV5-1 and TRBJ2-3, the CDR3 gives the full variable domain: KAGVTQTPRYLIKTRGQQVTLSCSPISGHRSVSWYQQTPGQGLQFLFEYFSETQRNKGNFPGRFSGRQFSNSRSEMNVSTLELGDSALYLCASSLGQGDVDTQYFGPGTRLTVL.

This clonotype was detected many times. The V call is TRBV4-2, the J call TRBJ1-1, with D uncertain. Per the germline V gene, CDR1 is LGHNA and CDR2 is YNFKEQ. The V end lost 1 base, the J end lost 6 bases, and 15 bases lay between the germline ends. The CDR3 is made up of 15 amino acids. The chain's CDR3 is CASSQGTGLEAEAFF. The CDR3, as DNA: TGTGCCAGCAGCCAAGGGACGGGCCTCGAGGCTGAAGCTTTCTTT.

This clonotype was picked up many times. The chain joins TRBV7-9 to TRBJ1-4; 8 bases fit TRBD1. The length of the CDR3 is 14 residues. Germline V gene sequence: CDR1 SEHNR, CDR2 FQNEAQ (reference sequence). The V and J ends lost 4 bases and 5 bases, in that order; junction bases with no gene match: 3. DNA for the CDR3: TGTGCCAGCAGCTCGGGACAGGCGAATGAAAAACTGTTTTTT. It codes for CASSSGQANEKLFF.

This clonotype was seen ten or more times. The chain uses TRBV10-3 and TRBJ1-1; maybe TRBD1 (5 bases). Trimming left V 6 bases short and J 5 bases short, with 16 bases between. The CDR3 is made up of 14 amino acids. Germline V lookup: CDR1 ENHRY, CDR2 SYGVKD. The CDR3 DNA follows: TGTGCCATCAGGATAAGTAGGGGTTTGACTGAAGCTTTCTTT. Amino acid sequence: CAIRISRGLTEAFF.

This clonotype was detected ten times or more. The chain combines TRBV19 with TRBJ1-5; 7 bases match TRBD1. With V trimmed by 1 base and J by 3 bases, 3 bases remained unmatched. CDR3 length equals 15 residues. Germline V lookup: CDR1 LNHDA, CDR2 SQIVND (reference sequence). CDR3 nucleotide sequence: TGTGCCAGTAGTATAGTGGGACAGCCCAATCAGCCCCAGCATTTT. Amino acid sequence: CASSIVGQPNQPQHF.

This clonotype came up many times. V gene TRBV10-3 combines with J gene TRBJ2-7; D unclear. This CDR3 contains 13 residues. V lost 9 bases, J lost 6 bases, and 18 bases lay in between. Germline loops: CDR1 ENHRY, CDR2 SYGVKD. CDR3 region: CAIKKDLSSEQYV. In nucleotides, the CDR3 is TGTGCCATAAAAAAGGACCTAAGCTCCGAGCAGTACGTC.

This clonotype has a count of ten or more. CDR3 in amino acids: CASSRTDNSYNEQFF. DNA for the CDR3: TGCGCCAGCAGCCGGACGGACAACTCCTACAATGAGCAGTTCTTC. The chain has TRBV5-1 and TRBJ2-1; tentatively, D is TRBD1 (5 bases). CDR3 length equals 15 residues. V gave up 4 bases and J gave up 0 bases, with 11 bases separating them. Germline lookup yields CDR1 SGHRS and CDR2 YFSETQ.

This clonotype was found many times. J is TRBJ2-7 and V is TRBV12-3 or TRBV12-4, with D uncertain. CDR3 length equals 12 residues. V dropped 4 bases and J dropped 4 bases, with 8 bases sitting between them. In DNA, the CDR3 is TGTGCCAGCAGTTCCGGTGGGTACGAGCAGTACTTC. Its protein product is CASSSGGYEQYF.

Many counts were recorded for this clonotype. The CDR3 loop is CASSPTWDRGETQYF. The CDR3 coding sequence is TGCGCCAGCTCCCCCACCTGGGACAGAGGAGAGACCCAGTACTTC. The chain uses TRBV4-3 and TRBJ2-5, with 7 positions matching TRBD1. The CDR3 runs 15 residues. Trimming cost V 8 bases and J 4 bases; bases outside gene matches: 13. Germline CDR1 LGHNA, CDR2 YSLEER.

This clonotype was recorded many times. The chain couples TRBV5-1 to TRBJ2-3; 8 bases are a match to TRBD2. V lost 7 bases and J lost 1; bases outside the gene matches: 5. CDR1 SGHRS and CDR2 YFSETQ come from the germline V gene. This CDR3 contains 14 residues. The CDR3 loop is CASHPGGGTDTQYF. DNA of the CDR3: TGCGCCAGCCATCCCGGGGGGGGCACAGATACGCAGTATTTT.

This clonotype came up many times. The rearrangement links TRBV29-1 to TRBJ2-1; 10 bases match TRBD2. CDR1 and CDR2 from the germline V gene are SQVTM and ANQGSEA. Trimming cost V 6 bases and J 3 bases; bases outside gene matches: 5. The CDR3 length is 14 residues. The chain's CDR3 is CSVTGLAFYNEQFF. The DNA for the CDR3 is TGCAGCGTCACGGGACTAGCGTTCTACAATGAGCAGTTCTTC.

This clonotype was detected only a few times. In DNA form, the CDR3 reads TGTGCCAGCAGCTTGAATAGCCCGATGCGGGGCTTTGGGGCCAACGTCCTGACTTTC. This sequence encodes CASSLNSPMRGFGANVLTF. The chain couples TRBV5-4 to TRBJ2-6, with a tentative D call TRBD2 (6 bases). V dropped 1 base and J dropped 3 bases, with 20 bases sitting between them. The CDR3 extends over 19 amino acids. Germline CDR1 is SGHNT and CDR2 is YYREEE (reference sequence).

This clonotype has only a few counts. The rearrangement joins TRBV10-3 to TRBJ1-4; D perhaps matches TRBD1 (6 bases). Trimming pared 3 bases from V and 8 bases from J, leaving 22 bases between. There are 17 residues in the CDR3. Germline loops: CDR1 ENHRY, CDR2 SYGVKD. As DNA, the CDR3 is TGTGCCATCAGTGAACTGAATTCTGGGAAGGGGGGAGAAAAACTGTTTTTT. Its protein product is CAISELNSGKGGEKLFF.

Ten or more counts support this clonotype. The chain joins TRBV18 to TRBJ2-1, with 7 nucleotides matching TRBD2. V gave up 3 bases and J gave up 9 bases; unmatched junction bases: 14. Germline-derived CDR1 and CDR2 are KGHSH and LQKENI. The CDR3 has 16 residues. The CDR3 is CASSPSAAGGGGEQFF. CDR3 DNA: TGTGCCAGCTCACCGTCCGCGGCTGGGGGGGGAGGTGAGCAGTTCTTC.

This clonotype was picked up many times. The chain uses TRBV18 and TRBJ2-6; D not resolved. Trimming pared 5 bases from V and 2 bases from J, leaving 13 bases between. There are 16 residues in the CDR3. From germline, CDR1 is KGHSH and CDR2 LQKENI. For the CDR3, the DNA is TGTGCCAGCTCAGAGAGCGAAGGCCCTGGGGCCAACGTCCTGACTTTC. The encoded protein is CASSESEGPGANVLTF.

There are many counts of this clonotype. This chain links TRBV19 with TRBJ1-2, with a weak D call TRBD1 (6 bases). This CDR3 is built from 13 residues. The V end lost 6 bases, the J end lost 7 bases, and 15 bases lay between the germline ends. Germline V CDR1 and CDR2: LNHDA, SQIVND (reference sequence). The CDR3 sequence: CASRTGLVAGYTF. Here the CDR3 DNA reads TGTGCCAGTAGAACAGGGCTCGTTGCTGGCTACACCTTC.

This clonotype was recorded many times. The genes are TRBV7-2 and TRBJ2-3; D tentatively fits TRBD1 or TRBD2 (5 bases each). The V end was cut by 6 bases, the J end by 0 bases, with 13 bases between. The CDR3 covers 15 residues. Germline CDR1 reads SGHTA; CDR2 reads FQGNSA. DNA for the CDR3: TGTGCCAGCAGGCCTCCGGGGCCTAGCACAGATACGCAGTATTTT. Translation gives CASRPPGPSTDTQYF.